The subject of this entry is one TCR beta chain. In the authors' methods: Amplification of reference gene primers was used by the study to estimate nucleated cell counts. The data were produced by immunoSEQ multiplex PCR, yet TCRdb's version contains in-frame clones alone and is incomplete. That table gives V, J and clone size, and the DNA gave D and trimming. Among some 200,000 clones, 75% to 85% were seen once, and the ten largest hold roughly 1.3%. V was clipped by 5 bases and J by 2 bases, with 7 bases between them. CDR1 and CDR2 from the germline V gene are MNHEY and SVGAGI. This CDR3 spans 12 amino acids. This entry comes from a study of blood T cell repertoires in COVID-19. Study-wide context: Both acute and convalescent COVID-19 samples were obtained from the United States, Italy and Spain. PBMCs, B-cell-depleted T cells, or T cells provided the cDNA or gDNA that made up the material.

Seattle-derived patients entered the study during active infection and were followed longitudinally. This chain links TRBV6-5 with TRBJ2-7; D remains ambiguous. Source material: peripheral blood. The TCR comes from a woman aged 25 to 39 with COVID-19, enrolled during active disease. This CDR3 is CASSNPAYEQYF. The DNA for the CDR3 is TGTGCCAGCAGTAACCCAGCCTACGAGCAGTACTTC.